This paragraph reports one TCR beta chain. Its target is not known. The entry originates in a study of OX40 agonist ivuxolimab in advanced cancers. Study-wide background: Melanoma, hepatocellular carcinoma, head and neck or renal cell cancer occurred in dose-escalation patients. Whole-study findings and limits: It was also the case that some nonresponders had low normalized T-cell clonal expansion.

TCRdb keeps only in-frame clones here, not all; method: immunoSEQ multiplex PCR. The sample holds tens of thousands of clones; 84% are singletons and the top ten take 4% to 5.5%. The starting material was CD4+ or CD8+ T cells sorted from blood, obtained in a trial of the OX40 agonist ivuxolimab. This TCR was sampled from an adult with an advanced solid tumor such as melanoma, head and neck, liver or kidney cancer.

The DNA for the CDR3 is TGCGCCAGCAGCATGAGACAAATGAACACTGAAGCTTTCTTT. Its translation: CASSMRQMNTEAFF. This chain joins TRBV4-1 and TRBJ1-1, with D unresolved. Germline CDR1 MGHRA, CDR2 YSYEKL. V lost 5 bases and J 0 bases, leaving 10 bases between the germline ends. The CDR3 has 14 residues.